This entry lists 18 T cell receptor beta chains sequenced from one sample in a study of early T cells in non-severe SARS-CoV-2 infection (dated by TCRdb to the early 2020s). Libraries came from 5' RACE. Sequenced using a NextSeq 500. Using fastp trimming at Q25 and MiXCR clonotype assembly, TCRdb reanalyzed the public sequencing data and kept in-frame beta chains. Entries that share a CDR3 protein sequence are merged under the most common genes and DNA. This sample gives some 34,000 distinct CDR3 sequences in total; approximately 7.1% of them show up just once. About an eighth of the sample comes from the top ten. The material sequenced was whole blood, taken at baseline. The receptor set was obtained from an adult who was a healthcare worker with PCR-confirmed SARS-CoV-2 infection or an uninfected control (not recorded which).

This chain links TRBV20-1 with TRBJ2-1, with 7 bases lining up with TRBD2. The CDR3 sequence is 14 residues long. The germline V gene has CDR1 DFQATT and CDR2 SNEGSKA (reference sequence). J gave up 9 bases and V 3 bases, and 11 bases lay outside the gene matches. The CDR3 sequence: CSARPRERRGEQFF. Written as DNA, the CDR3 is TGCAGTGCTAGGCCGCGGGAGAGGCGGGGTGAGCAGTTCTTC.

This clonotype has just a few counts. CDR3 sequence reads: CASASGENSPLHF. For the CDR3, the DNA is TGTGCCAGCGCCTCAGGGGAAAACTCACCCCTCCACTTT. The rearrangement links TRBV6-2 or TRBV6-3 to TRBJ1-6; D is perhaps TRBD1 (6 bases). CDR1 and CDR2 from the germline V gene are MNHEY and SVGEGT. CDR3 length: 13 residues. V shed 8 bases and J shed 10 bases, with 15 bases lying between them.

This clonotype was counted ten times or more. This chain connects TRBV5-6 to TRBJ1-1; D remains unclear. This CDR3 is 14 amino acids long. V lost 4 bases, J lost 1 base, and 11 bases lay in between. The germline V gene encodes CDR1 SGHDT and CDR2 YYEEEE. The CDR3 is CASSLRLPNTEAFF. The CDR3 coding sequence is TGTGCCAGCAGCCTTCGCCTGCCGAACACTGAAGCTTTCTTT.

This clonotype has just a few counts. The chain recombines TRBV18 with TRBJ2-7; D tentatively reads TRBD1 or TRBD2 (6 bases each). V was trimmed by 3 bases and J by 0 bases, leaving 12 bases between them. The CDR3 loop spans 15 amino acids. Germline CDR1 reads KGHSH; CDR2 reads LQKENI. CDR3 region: CASSPRGGTSYEQYF. CDR3 sequence (DNA): TGTGCCAGCTCACCCCGAGGGGGGACCTCCTACGAGCAGTACTTC. Based on the CDR3 plus reference TRBV18 and TRBJ2-7, the full variable domain is NAGVMQNPRHLVRRRGQEARLRCSPMKGHSHVYWYRQLPEEGLKFMVYLQKENIIDESGMPKERFSAEFPKEGPSILRIQQVVRGDSAAYFCASSPRGGTSYEQYFGPGTRLTVT.

The V and J genes are TRBV6-2 or TRBV6-3 and TRBJ2-1; D might be TRBD1 or TRBD2, each matching 5 bases. Germline assignment: CDR1 MNHEY and CDR2 SVGEGT. The V and J ends lost 5 bases and 3 bases respectively, with 17 bases between them. This CDR3 has 16 amino acids. This CDR3 reads CASSELQGDLYNEQFF. As DNA, the CDR3 is TGTGCCAGCAGTGAATTGCAAGGGGACCTCTACAATGAGCAGTTCTTC.

Concerning this clonotype itself: At one end, the junction sequence differs from germline, possibly due to a read error. The chain is built from TRBV7-9 and TRBJ2-1; 8 bases fit TRBD1. Germline CDR1 SEHNR, CDR2 FQNEAQ (reference sequence). The CDR3 consists of 16 residues. Written as DNA, the CDR3 is TGTGCCAGCAGCCCTCGGACAGGGTCAGGCTACGATGAGCAGTTCTTC. It specifies CASSPRTGSGYDEQFF.

There are a few counts of this clonotype. The CDR3: CASRVTGGAWNEQFF. CDR3 bases: TGTGCCAGCAGGGTGACAGGGGGCGCTTGGAATGAGCAGTTCTTC. The chain carries TRBV7-3 and TRBJ2-1; 10 bases are shared with TRBD1. The ends lost 6 bases at V and 7 bases at J; junction bases unmatched: 9. Germline CDR1 is SGHTA and CDR2 is FQGTGA. This CDR3 has 15 amino acids. The full variable domain, rest sourced from reference TRBV7-3 and TRBJ2-1, is GAGVSQTPSNKVTEKGKYVELRCDPISGHTALYWYRQSLGQGPEFLIYFQGTGAADDSGLPNDRFFAVRPEGSVSTLKIQRTERGDSAVYLCASRVTGGAWNEQFFGPGTRLTVL.

The rearrangement joins TRBV7-2 to TRBJ2-3; TRBD1 matches 8 bases. This CDR3 is built from 16 residues. Germline V gene sequence: CDR1 SGHTA, CDR2 FQGNSA. Trimming at V came to 0 bases and at J to 8 bases, leaving 10 bases not matched to a gene. In DNA form, the CDR3 reads TGTGCCAGCAGCTTAGCCCGGACAGGGTTGGTTGTTACGCAGTATTTT. This sequence encodes CASSLARTGLVVTQYF.

This clonotype was observed at least ten times. The gene calls are TRBV18 and TRBJ1-5; no reliable D call. This CDR3 has 14 residues. V was pared by 4 bases and J by 1 base, with 8 bases between. Germline V gene sequence: CDR1 KGHSH, CDR2 LQKENI. CDR3 DNA: TGTGCCAGCTCACGAGATCCAAGCAATCAGCCCCAGCATTTT. Amino acid sequence: CASSRDPSNQPQHF.

This clonotype came up a few times. The V and J genes are TRBV27 and TRBJ2-3, with TRBD1 matching 9 bases. V lost 1 base and J lost 0; bases outside the gene matches: 11. In germline, CDR1 is MNHEY, CDR2 SMNVEV (reference sequence). The CDR3 is 19 amino acids. CDR3 bases: TGTGCCAGCAGTTTATGGAACAGGGGGCATCCAACTAGCACAGATACGCAGTATTTT. This translates into CASSLWNRGHPTSTDTQYF.

Note on this clonotype: At one end, the junction sequence differs from germline, possibly due to a read error. The gene calls are TRBV7-2 and TRBJ2-3; 12 bases match TRBD2. Germline lookup yields CDR1 SGHTA and CDR2 FQGNSA. The CDR3 runs 16 residues. DNA of the CDR3: TGTGTCAGCAGCCGGACTAGCGGGACTTTCGCAGATACGCAGTATTTT. Translated: CVSSRTSGTFADTQYF.

This clonotype has a count of ten or more. The chain employs TRBV6-5 and TRBJ2-1; TRBD1 aligns across 9 bases. V gave up 4 bases and J gave up 10 bases; unmatched junction bases: 8. Germline V lookup: CDR1 MNHEY, CDR2 SVGAGI. CDR3 length equals 14 residues. CDR3 nucleotides: TGTGCCAGCAGTTCTACAGGGGGCTCAAGGGAGCAGTTCTTC. It is translated as CASSSTGGSREQFF.

J is TRBJ1-2 and V is TRBV12-3 or TRBV12-4, with 11 positions matching TRBD1. The CDR3 totals 15 residues. V shed 7 bases, J shed 6 bases, and the junction held 10 bases outside the gene matches. CDR3 bases: TGTGCCAGCACTCCAACAGGACAGGGGGCGCATGGCTACACCTTC. Amino acids: CASTPTGQGAHGYTF.

This clonotype was seen only a few times. This chain links TRBV27 with TRBJ2-7; the D is unclear. The CDR3 totals 10 residues. In germline, CDR1 is MNHEY, CDR2 SMNVEV (reference sequence). V lost 1 base, J lost 5 bases, and 0 bases lay in between. CDR3 protein: CASSLYEQYF. In nucleotides, the CDR3 is TGTGCCAGCAGTTTATACGAGCAGTACTTC.

This chain joins TRBV20-1 and TRBJ2-7; D tentatively reads TRBD1 or TRBD2 (6 bases each). Germline V lookup: CDR1 DFQATT, CDR2 SNEGSKA (reference sequence). CDR3 size: 14 residues. V lost 3 bases and J lost 4, with 16 bases in between. CDR3 amino acids: CSASPRRGRYEQYV. DNA for the CDR3: TGCAGTGCTAGCCCCCGTCGGGGGCGATACGAGCAGTACGTC.

V is TRBV5-6 and J is TRBJ1-6; tentatively, D is TRBD1 (5 bases). Trimming shortened V by 3 bases and J by 9 bases, and 16 bases separated the two germline ends. The germline V gene encodes CDR1 SGHDT and CDR2 YYEEEE. The CDR3 consists of 15 residues. The CDR3: CASSSLQIGASPLHF. CDR3 sequence (DNA): TGTGCCAGCAGCTCTTTGCAGATCGGGGCTTCACCCCTCCACTTT.

This clonotype was seen ten or more times. V and J are TRBV4-1 and TRBJ2-7, with D perhaps being TRBD1 or TRBD2 (5 bases each). Germline V gene data show CDR1 as MGHRA and CDR2 as YSYEKL. This CDR3 contains 14 residues. V was cut by 4 bases and J by 0 bases, with 10 bases left in between. CDR3 loop: CASSLGTASYEQYF. CDR3 DNA sequence: TGCGCCAGCAGCCTCGGGACGGCCTCCTACGAGCAGTACTTC.

This clonotype is judged medium-sized. V and J are TRBV20-1 and TRBJ2-1, with 9 bases lining up with TRBD2. The length of the CDR3 is 15 residues. J was trimmed by 5 bases and V by 0 bases; bases with no gene match: 5. Germline lookup yields CDR1 DFQATT and CDR2 SNEGSKA (reference sequence). CDR3 residues: CSARDLAGQNNEQFF. The CDR3 bases are TGCAGTGCTAGAGATCTAGCGGGACAAAACAATGAGCAGTTCTTC.